This TCR beta chain was recovered during a study of blood T cell repertoires in COVID-19. For the study at large: The study drew acute and convalescent COVID-19 samples from the United States, Italy and Spain.

The germline V gene encodes CDR1 LNHDA and CDR2 SQIVND (reference sequence). The CDR3 runs to 13 residues. Per the original data handling: Researchers report that nucleated cell counts were estimated from reference gene primer amplification. TCRdb keeps only in-frame clones here, not all; method: immunoSEQ multiplex PCR. Clone size and V and J calls were adopted from that table, with D and trimming inferred from the DNA. The table records approximately 150,000 clones, about 84% of them present only once. As to this clone: At one end, the junction sequence differs from germline, possibly due to a read error.

Cohort 3 donors counted as recovered after two negative PCRs, clearance, or resolved symptoms. V and J are TRBV19 and TRBJ2-3; possible D gene TRBD1, 6 bases. This clonotype was obtained from a man between 35 and 55 years old who had recovered from COVID-19. Sequencing used PBMCs or T cells enriched from blood (not recorded which). CDR3 DNA sequence: TGTGCCAGTAGTATTGGTTTGGGGGCCGCCTCAGATTTT. This sequence encodes CASSIGLGAASDF.